This TCR beta chain was recovered during a study of early T cells in non-severe SARS-CoV-2 infection (dated by TCRdb to 2020 to 2022). At the level of the whole study: Because TCR sequencing was done on bulk RNA from unsorted whole blood, the alpha and beta chains could not be paired.

The germline V end is reduced by 3 bases and the J end by 4 bases; junction bases left unmatched: 10. CDR3 length: 15 amino acids, cysteine to phenylalanine. Kept here is only the CDR3 DNA, which spans 45 bases and is read in frame from base 1. The germline V gene (reference sequence) supplies CDR1 DFQATT and CDR2 SNEGSKA. The study was a case-control design nested within a healthcare worker cohort in London, UK, with weekly nasopharyngeal swab PCR tests and blood sampling. Healthcare workers were enrolled in the week of the UK lockdown, from 23 to 31 March 2020, and were followed every week for up to about 16 weeks. Library construction relied on 5' RACE. TCRdb shows the sequencer as NextSeq 500. To correct for sequencing error and PCR bias, the TCR library protocol tagged individual cDNA molecules with unique molecular identifiers. Sequencing covered both TCR alpha and beta chains, and within each sample the abundances of alpha and beta sequences were tightly co-correlated. In the paper's pipeline: V gene, J gene and CDR3 annotation of TCR sequences was performed with Decombinator V4. Expanded TCRs were defined as changing significantly between any two time points under a Poisson model with p below 0.0001. TCR abundances were normalised to the total number of TCRs sequenced per sample and were expressed as counts per million. TRAV1-2 paired with TRAJ12, TRAJ20 or TRAJ33 defined MAIT TCRs, while TRAV10 paired with TRAJ18 defined iNKT TCRs. VDJdb, accessed 1 November 2021, was searched for CMV, EBV and SARS-CoV-2 annotated TCRs, with TCRs annotated for multiple antigens excluded. Using fastp trimming at Q25 and MiXCR clonotype assembly, TCRdb reanalyzed the public sequencing data and kept in-frame beta chains. Rows merge per CDR3 protein into single entries with the most common DNA and genes. The V and J calls shown here were made by TCRdb, not taken from the authors' results. This sample is represented by 75,000 to 95,000 distinct CDR3 sequences; roughly 17% of them were singletons. The top ten constitute 4.5% to 6.5% of the sample.

This clonotype was counted between two and nine times. What antigen it recognizes has not been identified. No per-base quality is available; no much larger clone lies one base away. Findings and caveats that apply to the study as a whole: VDJdb matching was skewed toward anti-spike CD8 responses and likely underestimated virus-specific expansions by missing private and CD4 specificities.

The sample in question was whole blood, obtained at baseline. This receptor was taken from an adult who was a healthcare worker with PCR-confirmed SARS-CoV-2 infection or an uninfected control (not recorded which). The V and J segments used are TRBV20-1 and TRBJ2-7, and TRBD2 aligns with 9 junction nucleotides. The DNA sequence is as follows: TGCAGTGCTAGGCCCCTCGCGGGAGGGCCGTACGAGCAGTACTTC. It encodes CSARPLAGGPYEQYF.